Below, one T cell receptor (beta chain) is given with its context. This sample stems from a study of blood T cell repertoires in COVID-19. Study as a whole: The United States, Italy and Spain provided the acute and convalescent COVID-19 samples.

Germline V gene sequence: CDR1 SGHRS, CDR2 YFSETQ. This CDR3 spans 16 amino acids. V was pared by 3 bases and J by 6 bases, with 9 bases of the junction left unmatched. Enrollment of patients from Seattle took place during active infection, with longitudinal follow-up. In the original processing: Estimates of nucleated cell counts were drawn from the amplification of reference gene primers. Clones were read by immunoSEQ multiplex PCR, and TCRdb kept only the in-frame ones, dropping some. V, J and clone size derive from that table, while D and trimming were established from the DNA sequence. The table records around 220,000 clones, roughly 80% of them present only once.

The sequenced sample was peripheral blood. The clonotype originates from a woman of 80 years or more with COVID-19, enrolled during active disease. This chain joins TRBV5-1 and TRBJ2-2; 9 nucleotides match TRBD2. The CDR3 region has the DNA TGCGCCAGCAGCTCCCAACAGCGGGGGGCTCCCGGGGAGCTGTTTTTT. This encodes CASSSQQRGAPGELFF.